These T cell receptor beta chains were read from a single sample in a study of PD-L1 blockade in urothelial cancer. The data were produced by immunoSEQ multiplex PCR, yet TCRdb's version contains in-frame clones alone and is incomplete. This sample has over 45,000 clones; 70% to 90% occur once, and the top ten carry roughly 2.9%. Material: PBMCs, obtained around atezolizumab (anti-PD-L1) treatment. The source is a man between 45 and 60 years old with urothelial cancer. Each CDR3 is given with its conserved first and last residue. Fields, in order: D gene, clone size, CDR3 length, J gene, V gene, CDR3 protein, CDR3 DNA. D genes are given only for firm matches. Some rows have no size entry. The others give once, few or many, or a class for an expanded clone.

D gene: TRBD2; clone size: -; CDR3 length: 16; J gene: TRBJ2-3; V gene: TRBV28; CDR3 protein: CASSLRGLAGTDTQYF; CDR3 DNA: TGTGCCAGCAGTTTACGGGGACTAGCGGGCACAGATACGCAGTATTTT
D gene: TRBD2; clone size: -; CDR3 length: 15; J gene: TRBJ2-1; V gene: TRBV27; CDR3 protein: CASTRLAGAGNEQFF; CDR3 DNA: TGTGCCAGCACCCGCCTAGCGGGAGCGGGTAATGAGCAGTTCTTC
D gene: -; clone size: -; CDR3 length: 16; J gene: TRBJ1-2; V gene: TRBV5-1; CDR3 protein: CASSFGSLNVGYGYTF; CDR3 DNA: TGCGCCAGCAGCTTCGGATCCTTAAACGTCGGGTATGGCTACACCTTC
D gene: TRBD2; clone size: -; CDR3 length: 20; J gene: TRBJ2-3; V gene: TRBV13; CDR3 protein: CASSRRGLAGGEWMFDTQYF; CDR3 DNA: TGTGCCAGCAGCCGACGGGGACTAGCGGGAGGGGAGTGGATGTTCGATACGCAGTATTTT
D gene: TRBD2; clone size: -; CDR3 length: 19; J gene: TRBJ2-2; V gene: TRBV27; CDR3 protein: CASMSGPSGRGFRTGELFF; CDR3 DNA: TGTGCCAGCATGTCGGGACCTAGCGGGAGAGGGTTTCGCACCGGGGAGCTGTTTTTT
D gene: -; clone size: -; CDR3 length: 14; J gene: TRBJ1-6; V gene: TRBV2; CDR3 protein: CASSARGVGSPLHF; CDR3 DNA: TGTGCCAGCAGTGCTCGGGGAGTTGGTTCACCCCTCCACTTT
D gene: -; clone size: -; CDR3 length: 15; J gene: TRBJ1-2; V gene: TRBV27; CDR3 protein: CASSLSRTEGYGYTF; CDR3 DNA: TGTGCCAGCAGTTTATCGAGGACAGAAGGCTATGGCTACACCTTC
D gene: TRBD2; clone size: -; CDR3 length: 18; J gene: TRBJ2-3; V gene: TRBV7-9; CDR3 protein: CASSPASSLAAGRDTQYF; CDR3 DNA: TGTGCCAGCAGCCCCGCCTCCTCGCTAGCGGCCGGGAGGGATACGCAGTATTTT
D gene: TRBD1; clone size: -; CDR3 length: 14; J gene: TRBJ2-5; V gene: TRBV28; CDR3 protein: CASRRRGYQETQYF; CDR3 DNA: TGTGCCAGCAGACGCAGGGGGTACCAAGAGACCCAGTACTTC
D gene: TRBD1; clone size: -; CDR3 length: 16; J gene: TRBJ1-6; V gene: TRBV4-1; CDR3 protein: CASSSGTGGFGSPLHF; CDR3 DNA: TGCGCCAGCAGCTCCGGGACAGGGGGTTTCGGTTCACCCCTCCACTTT
D gene: -; clone size: -; CDR3 length: 14; J gene: TRBJ1-2; V gene: TRBV18; CDR3 protein: CASSPQAGVDGYTF; CDR3 DNA: TGTGCCAGCTCACCACAGGCAGGGGTAGATGGCTACACCTTC
D gene: -; clone size: -; CDR3 length: 12; J gene: TRBJ2-1; V gene: TRBV10-3; CDR3 protein: CAISETGNEQFF; CDR3 DNA: TGTGCCATCAGTGAGACTGGCAATGAGCAGTTCTTC
D gene: -; clone size: -; CDR3 length: 16; J gene: TRBJ2-4; V gene: TRBV9; CDR3 protein: CASSVGVPRGKNIQYF; CDR3 DNA: TGTGCCAGCAGCGTAGGAGTTCCCAGAGGCAAAAACATTCAGTACTTC
D gene: -; clone size: -; CDR3 length: 14; J gene: TRBJ2-7; V gene: TRBV6-1; CDR3 protein: CASSEADKVYEQYF; CDR3 DNA: TGTGCCAGCAGTGAAGCGGACAAGGTCTACGAGCAGTACTTC
D gene: TRBD1; clone size: -; CDR3 length: 15; J gene: TRBJ1-2; V gene: TRBV4-1; CDR3 protein: CASSQVGQGDYGYTF; CDR3 DNA: TGCGCCAGCAGCCAAGTGGGACAGGGTGACTATGGCTACACCTTC
D gene: TRBD2; clone size: once; CDR3 length: 15; J gene: TRBJ2-3; V gene: TRBV19; CDR3 protein: CASSKLAGGYNTQYF; CDR3 DNA: TGTGCCAGTAGTAAACTAGCGGGAGGATATAATACGCAGTATTTT
D gene: TRBD1; clone size: -; CDR3 length: 14; J gene: TRBJ1-2; V gene: TRBV5-4; CDR3 protein: CASSLAAGGRGYTF; CDR3 DNA: TGTGCCAGCAGCTTGGCGGCAGGGGGCCGGGGCTACACCTTC
D gene: -; clone size: few; CDR3 length: 15; J gene: TRBJ1-1; V gene: TRBV6-1; CDR3 protein: CASSDIQGGATEAFF; CDR3 DNA: TGTGCCAGCAGTGATATACAGGGTGGGGCCACTGAAGCTTTCTTT
D gene: -; clone size: -; CDR3 length: 17; J gene: TRBJ2-7; V gene: TRBV7-2; CDR3 protein: CASSLGRRGLGSYEQYF; CDR3 DNA: TGTGCCAGCAGCTTAGGGCGAAGGGGACTGGGGTCCTACGAGCAGTACTTC
D gene: -; clone size: -; CDR3 length: 15; J gene: TRBJ1-4; V gene: TRBV19; CDR3 protein: CASSSRQVRGEKLFF; CDR3 DNA: TGTGCCAGTAGTTCCCGACAGGTTCGAGGCGAAAAACTGTTTTTT
D gene: -; clone size: -; CDR3 length: 14; J gene: TRBJ1-5; V gene: TRBV2; CDR3 protein: CASSGRGRDQPQHF; CDR3 DNA: TGTGCCAGCAGTGGAAGGGGAAGGGATCAGCCCCAGCATTTT
D gene: -; clone size: -; CDR3 length: 15; J gene: TRBJ1-3; V gene: TRBV5-1; CDR3 protein: CASSLESVSGNTIYF; CDR3 DNA: TGCGCCAGCAGCTTGGAATCAGTCTCTGGAAACACCATATATTTT
D gene: TRBD2; clone size: -; CDR3 length: 18; J gene: TRBJ2-2; V gene: TRBV4-2; CDR3 protein: CASSQERASGKEGGELFF; CDR3 DNA: TGTGCCAGCAGCCAAGAACGGGCTAGCGGGAAGGAGGGCGGGGAGCTGTTTTTT
D gene: TRBD1; clone size: -; CDR3 length: 12; J gene: TRBJ1-1; V gene: TRBV2; CDR3 protein: CASKDRGYEAFF; CDR3 DNA: TGTGCCAGCAAGGACAGGGGTTATGAAGCTTTCTTT
D gene: TRBD2; clone size: -; CDR3 length: 15; J gene: TRBJ2-1; V gene: TRBV27; CDR3 protein: CASSLHSGSGNEQFF; CDR3 DNA: TGTGCCAGCAGTTTACATAGCGGGAGCGGGAATGAGCAGTTCTTC
D gene: TRBD1; clone size: -; CDR3 length: 19; J gene: TRBJ2-1; V gene: TRBV27; CDR3 protein: CASSLRTYATGTGGNEQFF; CDR3 DNA: TGTGCCAGCAGTTTAAGGACCTACGCAACGGGGACAGGGGGCAATGAGCAGTTCTTC
D gene: TRBD2; clone size: -; CDR3 length: 16; J gene: TRBJ2-3; V gene: TRBV9; CDR3 protein: CASSVALAGHTDTQYF; CDR3 DNA: TGTGCCAGCAGCGTAGCCCTAGCGGGACACACAGATACGCAGTATTTT
D gene: TRBD1; clone size: -; CDR3 length: 15; J gene: TRBJ1-5; V gene: TRBV28; CDR3 protein: CASTGTGHSNQPQHF; CDR3 DNA: TGTGCCAGCACAGGGACAGGTCATAGCAATCAGCCCCAGCATTTT
D gene: -; clone size: -; CDR3 length: 14; J gene: TRBJ2-1; V gene: TRBV7-3; CDR3 protein: CASSPRRTINEQFF; CDR3 DNA: TGTGCCAGCAGCCCCAGGAGGACTATCAATGAGCAGTTCTTC
D gene: TRBD1; clone size: -; CDR3 length: 13; J gene: TRBJ2-3; V gene: TRBV9; CDR3 protein: CASSVVGGTGVYF; CDR3 DNA: TGTGCCAGCAGCGTAGTAGGAGGGACAGGGGTTTATTTT
D gene: TRBD2; clone size: -; CDR3 length: 15; J gene: TRBJ2-7; V gene: TRBV5-1; CDR3 protein: CASSSLTGGSYEQYF; CDR3 DNA: TGCGCCAGCAGCTCCTTAACGGGGGGGTCCTACGAGCAGTACTTC
D gene: TRBD1; clone size: -; CDR3 length: 14; J gene: TRBJ2-7; V gene: TRBV19; CDR3 protein: CASSVDRASYEQYF; CDR3 DNA: TGTGCCAGTAGTGTGGACAGGGCGTCCTACGAGCAGTACTTC
D gene: TRBD2; clone size: once; CDR3 length: 17; J gene: TRBJ2-3; V gene: TRBV6-1; CDR3 protein: CASSEGPGGGGDDTQYF; CDR3 DNA: TGTGCCAGCAGTGAAGGGCCGGGAGGGGGAGGTGACGATACGCAGTATTTT
D gene: -; clone size: once; CDR3 length: 11; J gene: TRBJ2-1; V gene: TRBV19; CDR3 protein: CASSILNEQFF; CDR3 DNA: TGTGCCAGTAGTATCCTCAATGAGCAGTTCTTC
D gene: TRBD2; clone size: -; CDR3 length: 15; J gene: TRBJ2-5; V gene: TRBV6-1; CDR3 protein: CASSENSGSQETQYF; CDR3 DNA: TGTGCCAGCAGTGAAAATAGCGGGTCTCAAGAGACCCAGTACTTC
D gene: -; clone size: -; CDR3 length: 15; J gene: TRBJ1-5; V gene: TRBV6-6; CDR3 protein: CASSYPGEGNQPQHF; CDR3 DNA: TGTGCCAGCAGTTATCCGGGGGAGGGCAATCAGCCCCAGCATTTT
D gene: TRBD1; clone size: -; CDR3 length: 13; J gene: TRBJ1-4; V gene: TRBV18; CDR3 protein: CASGTATNEKLFF; CDR3 DNA: TGTGCCAGCGGGACAGCAACTAATGAAAAACTGTTTTTT
D gene: TRBD1; clone size: -; CDR3 length: 14; J gene: TRBJ2-3; V gene: TRBV9; CDR3 protein: CASSEEDRVDTQYF; CDR3 DNA: TGTGCCAGCAGCGAGGAGGACAGGGTGGATACGCAGTATTTT
D gene: -; clone size: -; CDR3 length: 16; J gene: TRBJ1-5; V gene: TRBV6-6; CDR3 protein: CASRQTTGSGNQPQHF; CDR3 DNA: TGTGCCAGCAGGCAAACTACAGGGTCTGGCAATCAGCCCCAGCATTTT
D gene: -; clone size: -; CDR3 length: 12; J gene: TRBJ1-1; V gene: TRBV15; CDR3 protein: CATSSTGTEAFF; CDR3 DNA: TGTGCCACCAGCAGTACAGGGACTGAAGCTTTCTTT
D gene: TRBD1; clone size: -; CDR3 length: 14; J gene: TRBJ1-2; V gene: TRBV18; CDR3 protein: CASSKGQGQGGYTF; CDR3 DNA: TGTGCCAGCTCAAAGGGACAGGGGCAAGGTGGCTACACCTTC